The 28 T cell receptor beta chains below come from one sample, sequenced in a study of blood T cell repertoires in COVID-19. Only in-frame clones appear in the TCRdb table, and some are missing; sequencing was by immunoSEQ multiplex PCR. This repertoire shows approximately 120,000 clones, about 83% found once; its top ten account for about 5%. Sequenced input: peripheral blood. These receptors all stem from a human donor in a cohort sampled during active COVID-19.

The V call is TRBV11-2, the J call TRBJ2-2, with 8 bases matching TRBD2. The CDR3 is made up of 15 amino acids. Trimming at V came to 5 bases and at J to 3 bases, leaving 5 bases not matched to a gene. Germline loops: CDR1 SGHAT, CDR2 FQNNGV. Here the CDR3 reads CASSPWREDTGELFF. The CDR3 DNA reads TGTGCCAGCAGCCCGTGGCGGGAGGACACCGGGGAGCTGTTTTTT. Using reference TRBV11-2 and TRBJ2-2 for the parts outside the CDR3, the full variable domain is EAGVAQSPRYKIIEKRQSVAFWCNPISGHATLYWYQQILGQGPKLLIQFQNNGVVDDSQLPKDRFSAERLKGVDSTLKIQPAKLEDSAVYLCASSPWREDTGELFFGEGSRLTVL.

The CDR3 bases are TGCAGCGTTGAAGACGCGCGGGACAGGGCTCTGTTCTTC. It encodes CSVEDARDRALFF. The J gene is TRBJ2-1, the V gene TRBV29-1; 9 bases agree with TRBD1. Germline CDR1 and CDR2: SQVTM and ANQGSEA. CDR3 length: 13 residues. Trimming cost V 0 bases and J 15 bases; bases outside gene matches: 9.

This chain uses TRBV5-1 with TRBJ1-1; unclear D gene. V was cut by 0 bases and J by 1 base, with 10 bases left in between. Germline CDR1 and CDR2: SGHRS and YFSETQ. This CDR3 is 15 amino acids long. The chain's CDR3 is CASSLGAQGNTEAFF. CDR3 in DNA: TGCGCCAGCAGCTTGGGGGCACAAGGGAACACTGAAGCTTTCTTT. The full variable domain, in which reference TRBV5-1 and TRBJ1-1 provide the parts outside the CDR3, is KAGVTQTPRYLIKTRGQQVTLSCSPISGHRSVSWYQQTPGQGLQFLFEYFSETQRNKGNFPGRFSGRQFSNSRSEMNVSTLELGDSALYLCASSLGAQGNTEAFFGQGTRLTVV.

The chain joins TRBV28 to TRBJ1-4, with D hard to call. V gave up 4 bases and J gave up 6 bases, with 15 bases separating them. The CDR3 runs to 15 residues. Germline V gives CDR1 MDHEN, CDR2 SYDVKM. The CDR3, as DNA: TGTGCCAGCAGTTCCGCCGCGGGTGCCGATGAAAAACTGTTTTTT. Amino acid sequence: CASSSAAGADEKLFF. Drawing the rest from reference TRBV28 and TRBJ1-4, the complete variable domain is DVKVTQSSRYLVKRTGEKVFLECVQDMDHENMFWYRQDPGLGLRLIYFSYDVKMKEKGDIPEGYSVSREKKERFSLILESASTNQTSMYLCASSSAAGADEKLFFGSGTQLSVL.

The chain has TRBV5-6 and TRBJ2-7; D is perhaps TRBD1 (5 bases). V was trimmed by 1 base and J by 0 bases, leaving 8 bases between them. The CDR3 sequence is 14 residues long. Germline CDR1 reads SGHDT; CDR2 reads YYEEEE. The CDR3 is CASSLTGASYEQYF. The CDR3 DNA reads TGTGCCAGCAGCTTGACAGGAGCCTCCTACGAGCAGTACTTC.

The chain combines TRBV12-3 or TRBV12-4 with TRBJ1-2; 7 bases match TRBD1. The CDR3 sequence is 12 residues long. V lost 5 bases and J lost 7; bases outside the gene matches: 4. The CDR3 spells CASSEGGGGYTF. The CDR3 nucleotides read TGTGCCAGCAGTGAAGGGGGCGGTGGCTACACCTTC.

The chain joins TRBV30 to TRBJ2-7; a weak D match, TRBD2 (6 bases). The V and J ends lost 2 bases and 6 bases respectively, with 8 bases between them. Germline V gene data show CDR1 as GTSNPN and CDR2 as SVGIG (reference sequence). The CDR3 runs to 11 residues. This CDR3 is CAWSMGGEQYF. CDR3 DNA sequence: TGTGCCTGGAGTATGGGGGGCGAGCAGTACTTC.

J is TRBJ2-1 and V is TRBV4-3; 14 bases are shared with TRBD2. Trimming took 1 base from V and 5 from J; bases not matched to a gene: 7. Germline loops: CDR1 LGHNA, CDR2 YSLEER. The CDR3 has 18 residues. CDR3 DNA sequence: TGCGCCAGCAGCCAAGGCTGGACTAGCGGGAGGCCCAACAATGAGCAGTTCTTC. Translated: CASSQGWTSGRPNNEQFF.

This clone was detected a few times. The rearrangement joins TRBV7-9 to TRBJ1-3, with D tentatively TRBD1 (6 bases). The CDR3 spans 15 residues. V dropped 5 bases and J dropped 0 bases, with 11 bases sitting between them. CDR1 is SEHNR, CDR2 FQNEAQ, per germline (reference sequence). As DNA, the CDR3 is TGTGCCAGCAGCCCCAGGGGTCCCTCTGGAAACACCATATATTTT. Protein sequence: CASSPRGPSGNTIYF.

The chain couples TRBV20-1 to TRBJ2-3; D call uncertain. The ends were cut back, 3 bases at V and 6 bases at J, with 10 bases in the middle. The germline V gene has CDR1 DFQATT and CDR2 SNEGSKA (reference sequence). The CDR3 is 12 residues long. CDR3 residues: CSASIDPDTQYF. CDR3 nucleotide sequence: TGCAGTGCTAGTATAGATCCTGATACGCAGTATTTT.

The gene calls are TRBV19 and TRBJ2-3; possibly TRBD1 for D (6 bases). The CDR3 extends over 14 amino acids. The V and J ends lost 4 bases and 3 bases respectively, with 11 bases between them. The germline gives CDR1 LNHDA, CDR2 SQIVND (reference sequence). CDR3 sequence: CASSTWGRTDTQYF. The CDR3 DNA follows: TGTGCCAGTAGTACCTGGGGGCGGACAGATACGCAGTATTTT.

This clone was seen a single time. The gene calls are TRBV9 and TRBJ2-1; 7 nucleotides align to TRBD1. Trimming removed 4 bases from V and 6 bases from J; junction bases left unmatched: 10. Germline lookup yields CDR1 SGDLS and CDR2 YYNGEE. This CDR3 contains 15 residues. The CDR3: CASSPRQGTRNEQFF. The CDR3 DNA follows: TGTGCCAGCAGCCCTCGACAGGGAACCCGCAATGAGCAGTTCTTC.

The CDR3 sequence: CAISDGRNEQFF. In nucleotides, the CDR3 is TGTGCCATCAGTGATGGGCGCAATGAGCAGTTCTTC. The chain couples TRBV10-3 to TRBJ2-1; D uncertain. Germline CDR1 ENHRY, CDR2 SYGVKD. The V gene lost 3 bases and the J gene lost 6 bases, with 6 bases spanning the gap. The CDR3 length is 12 residues.

This clone showed up just once. V is TRBV12-3 or TRBV12-4 and J is TRBJ1-5; TRBD1 aligns across 9 bases. V shed 5 bases, J shed 4 bases, and the junction held 0 bases outside the gene matches. The CDR3 totals 13 residues. The CDR3 nucleotides are TGTGCCAGCAGTGGGACAGGGAATCAGCCCCAGCATTTT. Translation gives CASSGTGNQPQHF.

The V gene is TRBV24-1, the J gene TRBJ2-2, with 9 bases aligning to TRBD1. The germline gives CDR1 KGHDR, CDR2 SFDVKD. The V and J ends lost 4 bases and 4 bases, in that order; junction bases with no gene match: 6. This CDR3 comprises 16 residues. CDR3 sequence: CATSDGTGLGTGELFF. CDR3 nucleotides: TGTGCCACCAGTGACGGGACAGGGTTGGGCACCGGGGAGCTGTTTTTT.

The chain carries TRBV5-6 and TRBJ2-4, with 7 positions matching TRBD2. V was clipped by 0 bases and J by 1 base; unmatched bases: 4. The CDR3 runs 16 residues. CDR1 is SGHDT and CDR2 is YYEEEE in the germline V gene. CDR3 DNA sequence: TGTGCCAGCAGCTTGGGGGCGGGAGACGCCAAAAACATTCAGTACTTC. Translated, it gives CASSLGAGDAKNIQYF.

The J gene is TRBJ2-5, the V gene TRBV7-2; TRBD1 is a possible D gene (5 bases). The CDR3 is made up of 15 amino acids. Germline V CDR1 and CDR2: SGHTA, FQGNSA. Trimming stripped 8 bases from V and 4 bases from J, with 20 bases between. In DNA, the CDR3 is TGTGCCAGCGCTTTATCGCACCCAGGGCGAGAGACCCAGTACTTC. Its translation: CASALSHPGRETQYF.

This clone has a handful of counts. This chain links TRBV4-1 with TRBJ2-7, with 12 bases aligning to TRBD1. The length of the CDR3 is 15 residues. V was clipped by 4 bases and J by 7 bases; unmatched bases: 8. Germline loops: CDR1 MGHRA, CDR2 YSYEKL. CDR3 nucleotides: TGCGCCAGCAGCCCCCGGGACAGGGGGCGAGAGGAGCAGTACTTC. It is translated as CASSPRDRGREEQYF.

V usage is TRBV7-9 and J usage is TRBJ2-7; weak D call: TRBD1 (6 bases). Germline CDR1 and CDR2: SEHNR and FQNEAQ (reference sequence). The CDR3 sequence is 14 residues long. V gave up 4 bases and J gave up 2 bases, with 12 bases separating them. The CDR3 loop reads CASSSRDKTYEQYF. The CDR3 nucleotides are TGTGCCAGCAGCTCCCGGGACAAAACCTACGAGCAGTACTTC.

Only a few counts were recorded for this clone. The chain carries TRBV7-9 and TRBJ1-2, with no clear D. The V gene's germline CDR1 is SEHNR and CDR2 FQNEAQ (reference sequence). This CDR3 has 13 amino acids. Deletions cut 1 base from V and 2 bases from J, with 5 bases between. The CDR3 reads CASSLGGNYGYTF. The DNA for the CDR3 is TGTGCCAGCAGCTTAGGAGGAAACTATGGCTACACCTTC.

This rearrangement joins TRBV6-6 to TRBJ1-1; 9 nucleotides line up with TRBD1. CDR1 is MNHNY and CDR2 is SVGAGI in the germline V gene (reference sequence). Unmatched junction bases numbered 7, after V lost 4 bases and J lost 10 bases. The CDR3 runs to 13 residues. CDR3 sequence (DNA): TGTGCCAGCAGTTGGGACAGGGTAGAGGGAGCTTTCTTT. Translating gives CASSWDRVEGAFF.

The sample holds one count of this clone. The chain links TRBV4-1 to TRBJ1-4; no firm D call. The CDR3 totals 14 residues. The germline V gene encodes CDR1 MGHRA and CDR2 YSYEKL. Trimming left V 0 bases short and J 6 bases short, with 8 bases between. The CDR3 spells CASSQEISDEKLFF. Here the CDR3 DNA reads TGCGCCAGCAGCCAAGAAATCTCGGATGAAAAACTGTTTTTT.

V usage is TRBV11-3 and J usage is TRBJ1-2, with D possibly being TRBD1 (6 bases). CDR1 and CDR2 from the germline V gene are SGHNT and YENEEA. The CDR3 is made up of 13 amino acids. Trimming took off 3 bases at V and 5 bases at J, with 10 bases between the two ends. The CDR3 loop is CASSLGQGYGYTF. DNA of the CDR3: TGTGCCAGCAGCTTGGGTCAGGGGTATGGCTACACCTTC.

This chain uses TRBV6-5 with TRBJ2-6; D is uncertain. The ends were cut back, 8 bases at V and 0 bases at J, with 8 bases in the middle. The CDR3 has 14 residues. The germline V gene has CDR1 MNHEY and CDR2 SVGAGI. The CDR3 nucleotides are TGTGCCAGCTCCCCCCGCTCTGGGGCCAACGTCCTGACTTTC. It specifies CASSPRSGANVLTF.

The CDR3 spells CASRLGTSGKGEQFF. The CDR3 DNA reads as TGTGCCAGCAGACTCGGGACTAGCGGGAAGGGTGAGCAGTTCTTC. This chain joins TRBV28 and TRBJ2-1; 13 bases map to TRBD2. V trimming: 6 bases; J trimming: 9 bases; junction bases outside the gene matches: 8. This CDR3 has 15 residues. Germline CDR1 is MDHEN and CDR2 is SYDVKM.

The chain links TRBV7-2 to TRBJ2-1; D not resolved. The ends were cut back, 5 bases at V and 2 bases at J, with 4 bases in the middle. Germline assignment: CDR1 SGHTA and CDR2 FQGNSA. The CDR3 is 12 amino acids. CDR3 sequence: CASSPAYNEQFF. The DNA for the CDR3 is TGTGCCAGCAGCCCTGCCTACAATGAGCAGTTCTTC.

This clone was observed a handful of times. V and J are TRBV6-5 and TRBJ1-1; no clear D. Deletions cut 1 base from V and 5 bases from J, with 11 bases between. The CDR3 is made up of 14 amino acids. Germline V gene sequence: CDR1 MNHEY, CDR2 SVGAGI. The CDR3 is CASSYLGSGTEAFF. CDR3 nucleotides: TGTGCCAGCAGTTACTTAGGCTCGGGGACTGAAGCTTTCTTT.

The V call is TRBV9, the J call TRBJ1-1; D call uncertain. Trimming cost V 0 bases and J 1 base, with 7 bases left between them. This CDR3 is built from 14 residues. Germline CDR1 is SGDLS and CDR2 is YYNGEE. CDR3 amino acids: CASSVGGENTEAFF. CDR3 DNA: TGTGCCAGCAGCGTAGGCGGGGAGAACACTGAAGCTTTCTTT. Looking up the rest from reference TRBV9 and TRBJ1-1 gives the full variable domain: DSGVTQTPKHLITATGQRVTLRCSPRSGDLSVYWYQQSLDQGLQFLIQYYNGEERAKGNILERFSAQQFPDLHSELNLSSLELGDSALYFCASSVGGENTEAFFGQGTRLTVV.